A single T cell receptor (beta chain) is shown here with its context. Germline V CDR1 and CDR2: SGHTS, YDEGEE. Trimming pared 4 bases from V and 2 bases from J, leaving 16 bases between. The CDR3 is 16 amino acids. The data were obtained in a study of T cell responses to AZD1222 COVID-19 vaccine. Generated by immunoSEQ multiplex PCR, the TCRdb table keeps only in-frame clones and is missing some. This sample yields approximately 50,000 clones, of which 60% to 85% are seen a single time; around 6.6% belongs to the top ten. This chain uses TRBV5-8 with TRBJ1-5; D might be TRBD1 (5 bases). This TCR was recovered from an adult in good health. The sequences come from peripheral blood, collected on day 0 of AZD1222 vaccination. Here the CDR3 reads CASSTLREGRNQPQHF. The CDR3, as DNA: TGTGCCAGCAGCACTCTTAGAGAGGGGCGCAATCAGCCCCAGCATTTT.